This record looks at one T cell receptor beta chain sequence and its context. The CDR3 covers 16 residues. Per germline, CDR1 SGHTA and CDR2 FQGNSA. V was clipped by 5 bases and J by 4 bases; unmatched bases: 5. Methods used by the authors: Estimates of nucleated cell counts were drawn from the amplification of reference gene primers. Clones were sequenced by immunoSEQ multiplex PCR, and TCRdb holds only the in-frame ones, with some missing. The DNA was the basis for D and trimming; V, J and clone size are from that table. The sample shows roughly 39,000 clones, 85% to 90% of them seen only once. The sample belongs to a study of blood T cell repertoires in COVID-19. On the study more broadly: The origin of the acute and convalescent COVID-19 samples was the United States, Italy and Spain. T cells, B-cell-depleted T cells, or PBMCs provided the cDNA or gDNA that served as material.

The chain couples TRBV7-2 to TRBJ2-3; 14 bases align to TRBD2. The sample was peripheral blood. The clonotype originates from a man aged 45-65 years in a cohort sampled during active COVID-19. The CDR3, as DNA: TGTGCCAGCAGCAGACTAGCGGGAGGGGGGGCAGATACGCAGTATTTT. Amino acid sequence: CASSRLAGGGADTQYF.